Detailed here is one T cell receptor (beta chain). Its matching antigen is unknown. TCRdb reprocessed the 5' RACE reads via MiXCR and lists one record per CDR3 protein. Among just over 350,000 distinct CDR3 sequences listed, under 15% were seen once. Germline CDR1 reads DFQATT; CDR2 reads SNEGSKA (reference sequence). This CDR3 has 16 residues. The V and J ends lost 6 bases and 1 base respectively, with 21 bases between them. This entry belongs to a study of T-cell memory formation after mild COVID-19. Findings and limits, study-wide: Pre-infection memory contained some responding clones, which suggested that cross-reactive memory had joined.

V is TRBV20-1 and J is TRBJ1-1; weak D call: TRBD1 (6 bases). This sequence originates from a man between 18 and 35 years old who had mild COVID-19 (a few samples of this study predate the infection). Cell type and time point are not known. Sequenced: PBMCs or a T cell subset sorted from them (not recorded which). CDR3 in DNA: TGCAGTGCCGGCCGAAACCGACAGGTCCAGAACACTGAAGCTTTCTTT. It is translated as CSAGRNRQVQNTEAFF.